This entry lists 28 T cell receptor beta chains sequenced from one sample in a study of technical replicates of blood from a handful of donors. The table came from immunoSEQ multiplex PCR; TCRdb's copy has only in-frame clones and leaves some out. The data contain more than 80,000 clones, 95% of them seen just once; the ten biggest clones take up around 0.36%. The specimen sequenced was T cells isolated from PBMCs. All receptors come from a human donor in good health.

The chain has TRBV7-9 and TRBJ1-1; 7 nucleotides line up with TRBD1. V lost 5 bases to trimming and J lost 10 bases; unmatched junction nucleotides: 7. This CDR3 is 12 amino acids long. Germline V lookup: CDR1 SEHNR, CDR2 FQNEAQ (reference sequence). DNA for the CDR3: TGTGCCAGCAGCAAGGACAGGTCTGCAGCTTTCTTT. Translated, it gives CASSKDRSAAFF.

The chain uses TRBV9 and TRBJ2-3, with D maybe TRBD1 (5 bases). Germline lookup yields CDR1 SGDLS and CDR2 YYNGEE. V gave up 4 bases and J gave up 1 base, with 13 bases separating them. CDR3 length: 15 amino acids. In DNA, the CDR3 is TGTGCCAGCAGCATACCTTGGGGCGGCACAGATACGCAGTATTTT. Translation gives CASSIPWGGTDTQYF.

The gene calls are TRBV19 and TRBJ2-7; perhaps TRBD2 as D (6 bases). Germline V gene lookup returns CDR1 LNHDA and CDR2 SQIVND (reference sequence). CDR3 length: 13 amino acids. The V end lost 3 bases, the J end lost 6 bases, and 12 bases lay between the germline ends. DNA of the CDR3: TGTGCCAGTAGTATGGGATCTAGCGCCGAGCAGTACTTC. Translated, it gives CASSMGSSAEQYF.

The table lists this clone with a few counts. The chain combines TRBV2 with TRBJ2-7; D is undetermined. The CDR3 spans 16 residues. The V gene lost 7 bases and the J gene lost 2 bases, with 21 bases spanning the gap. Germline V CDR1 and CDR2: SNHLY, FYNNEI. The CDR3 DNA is TGTGCCAGCATAACCGGGTCCTTCTTCGTTCCCTACGAGCAGTACTTC. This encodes CASITGSFFVPYEQYF. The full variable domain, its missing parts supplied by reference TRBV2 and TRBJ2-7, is EPEVTQTPSHQVTQMGQEVILRCVPISNHLYFYWYRQILGQKVEFLVSFYNNEISEKSEIFDDQFSVERPDGSNFTLKIRSTKLEDSAMYFCASITGSFFVPYEQYFGPGTRLTVT.

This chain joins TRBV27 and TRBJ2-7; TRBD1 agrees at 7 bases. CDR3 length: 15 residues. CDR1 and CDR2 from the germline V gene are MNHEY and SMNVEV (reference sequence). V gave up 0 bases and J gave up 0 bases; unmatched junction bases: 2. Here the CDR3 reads CASSLSSGGSYEQYF. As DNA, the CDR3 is TGTGCCAGCAGTTTATCTTCAGGGGGCTCCTACGAGCAGTACTTC.

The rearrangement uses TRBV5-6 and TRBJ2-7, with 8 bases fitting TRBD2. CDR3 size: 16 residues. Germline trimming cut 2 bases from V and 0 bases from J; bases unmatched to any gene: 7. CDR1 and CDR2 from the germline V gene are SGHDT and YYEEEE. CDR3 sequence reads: CASSFPGTRSSYEQYF. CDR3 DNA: TGTGCCAGCAGCTTCCCCGGGACTAGGTCCTCCTACGAGCAGTACTTC. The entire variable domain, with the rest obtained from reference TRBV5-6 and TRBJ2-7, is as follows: DAGVTQSPTHLIKTRGQQVTLRCSPKSGHDTVSWYQQALGQGPQFIFQYYEEEERQRGNFPDRFSGHQFPNYSSELNVNALLLGDSALYLCASSFPGTRSSYEQYFGPGTRLTVT.

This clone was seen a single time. The CDR3 region has the DNA TGTGCCAGCAGCGTAGCAGGACTAGCGGGAAGCACAGATACGCAGTATTTT. Residues: CASSVAGLAGSTDTQYF. V usage is TRBV9 and J usage is TRBJ2-3, with 12 positions matching TRBD2. V was clipped by 0 bases and J by 0 bases; unmatched bases: 2. There are 17 residues in the CDR3. The germline V gene encodes CDR1 SGDLS and CDR2 YYNGEE.

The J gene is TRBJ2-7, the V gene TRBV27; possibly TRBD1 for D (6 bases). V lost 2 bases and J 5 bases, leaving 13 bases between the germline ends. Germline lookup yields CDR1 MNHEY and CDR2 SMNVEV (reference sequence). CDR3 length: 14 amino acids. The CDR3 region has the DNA TGTGCCAGCAGTTTAGCGAGGGGGAATAACGAGCAGTACTTC. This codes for CASSLARGNNEQYF.

CDR3 sequence (DNA): TGTGCCAGCAGGGGAGGGACTAGCGCTTACGAGCAGTACTTC. Translated: CASRGGTSAYEQYF. The genes are TRBV7-2 and TRBJ2-7; 10 positions match TRBD2. Germline V CDR1 and CDR2: SGHTA, FQGNSA. This CDR3 is 14 amino acids long. V shed 6 bases and J 4 bases; nucleotides not matched to a gene: 6.

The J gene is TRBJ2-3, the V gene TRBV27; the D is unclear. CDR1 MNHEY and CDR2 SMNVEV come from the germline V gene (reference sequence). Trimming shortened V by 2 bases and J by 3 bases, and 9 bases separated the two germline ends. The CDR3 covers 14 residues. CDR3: CASSLGLGTDTQYF. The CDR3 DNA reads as TGTGCCAGCAGTTTAGGTCTAGGTACAGATACGCAGTATTTT.

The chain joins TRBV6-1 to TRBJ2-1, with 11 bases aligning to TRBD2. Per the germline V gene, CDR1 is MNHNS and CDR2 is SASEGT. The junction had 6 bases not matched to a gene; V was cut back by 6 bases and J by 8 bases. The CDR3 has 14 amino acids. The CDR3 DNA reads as TGTGCCAGCAGACTAGCGGGAGAGGTGGATGAGCAGTTCTTC. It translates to CASRLAGEVDEQFF.

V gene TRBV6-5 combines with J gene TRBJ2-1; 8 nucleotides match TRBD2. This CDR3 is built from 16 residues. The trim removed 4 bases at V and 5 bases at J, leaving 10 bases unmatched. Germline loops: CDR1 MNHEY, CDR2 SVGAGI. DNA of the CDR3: TGTGCCAGCAGTTTCGTTACTAGCGGACGTAACAATGAGCAGTTCTTC. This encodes CASSFVTSGRNNEQFF.

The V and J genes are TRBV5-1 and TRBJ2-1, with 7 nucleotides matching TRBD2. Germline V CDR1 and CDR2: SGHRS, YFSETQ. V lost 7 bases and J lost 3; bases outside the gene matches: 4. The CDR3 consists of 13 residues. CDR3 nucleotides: TGCGCCAGCGGGCGGGAGATCTACAATGAGCAGTTCTTC. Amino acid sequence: CASGREIYNEQFF.

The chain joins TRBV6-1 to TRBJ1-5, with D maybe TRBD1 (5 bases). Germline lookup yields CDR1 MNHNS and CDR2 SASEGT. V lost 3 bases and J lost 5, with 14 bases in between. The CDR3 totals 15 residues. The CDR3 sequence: CASSDLGQGYQPQHF. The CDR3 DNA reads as TGTGCCAGCAGTGATTTAGGGCAGGGTTATCAGCCCCAGCATTTT.

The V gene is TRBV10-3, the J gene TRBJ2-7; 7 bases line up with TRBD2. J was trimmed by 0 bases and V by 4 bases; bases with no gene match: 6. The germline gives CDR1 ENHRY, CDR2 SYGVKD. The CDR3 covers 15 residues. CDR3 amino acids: CAISVVAGSSYEQYF. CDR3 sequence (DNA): TGTGCCATCAGTGTGGTAGCGGGTTCCTCCTACGAGCAGTACTTC.

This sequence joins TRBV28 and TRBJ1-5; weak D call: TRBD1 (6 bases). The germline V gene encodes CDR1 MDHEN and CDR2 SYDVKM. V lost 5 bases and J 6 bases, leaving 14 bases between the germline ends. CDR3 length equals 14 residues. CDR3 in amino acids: CASSLGQHTQPQHF. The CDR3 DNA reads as TGTGCCAGCAGTCTAGGACAGCATACTCAGCCCCAGCATTTT.

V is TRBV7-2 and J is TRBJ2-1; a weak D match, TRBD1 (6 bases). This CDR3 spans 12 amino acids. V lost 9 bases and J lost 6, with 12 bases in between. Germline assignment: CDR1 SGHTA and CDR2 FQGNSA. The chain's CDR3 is CASLDRLNEQFF. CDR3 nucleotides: TGTGCCAGTCTCGACAGGCTCAATGAGCAGTTCTTC.

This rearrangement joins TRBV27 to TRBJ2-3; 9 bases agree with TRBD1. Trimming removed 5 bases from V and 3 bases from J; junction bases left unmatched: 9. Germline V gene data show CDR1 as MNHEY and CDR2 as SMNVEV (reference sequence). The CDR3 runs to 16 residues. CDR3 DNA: TGTGCCAGCAGTAGCCAATCCGGGACAGGGACAGATACGCAGTATTTT. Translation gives CASSSQSGTGTDTQYF.

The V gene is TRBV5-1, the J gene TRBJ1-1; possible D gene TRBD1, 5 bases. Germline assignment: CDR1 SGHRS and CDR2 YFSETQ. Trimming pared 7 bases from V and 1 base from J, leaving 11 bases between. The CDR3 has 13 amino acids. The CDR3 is CASSDRPNTEAFF. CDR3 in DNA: TGCGCCAGCTCCGACAGACCGAACACTGAAGCTTTCTTT.

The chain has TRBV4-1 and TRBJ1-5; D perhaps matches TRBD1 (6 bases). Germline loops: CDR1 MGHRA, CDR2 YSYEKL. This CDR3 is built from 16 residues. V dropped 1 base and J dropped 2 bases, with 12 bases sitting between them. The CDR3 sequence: CASSQVSGAGNQPQHF. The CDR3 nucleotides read TGCGCCAGCAGCCAAGTTTCAGGGGCTGGCAATCAGCCCCAGCATTTT.

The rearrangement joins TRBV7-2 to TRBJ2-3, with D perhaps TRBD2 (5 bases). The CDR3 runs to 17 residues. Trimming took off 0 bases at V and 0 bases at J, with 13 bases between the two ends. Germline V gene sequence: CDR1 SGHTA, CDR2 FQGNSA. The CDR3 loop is CASSLAMAGASTDTQYF. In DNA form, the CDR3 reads TGTGCCAGCAGCTTAGCGATGGCGGGTGCTAGCACAGATACGCAGTATTTT.

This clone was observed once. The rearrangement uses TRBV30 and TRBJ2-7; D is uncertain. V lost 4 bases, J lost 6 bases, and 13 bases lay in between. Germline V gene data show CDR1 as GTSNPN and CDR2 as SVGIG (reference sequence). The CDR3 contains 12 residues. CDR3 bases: TGTGCCTGGAAGCCCAACAGCTTCGAGCAGTACTTC. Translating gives CAWKPNSFEQYF.

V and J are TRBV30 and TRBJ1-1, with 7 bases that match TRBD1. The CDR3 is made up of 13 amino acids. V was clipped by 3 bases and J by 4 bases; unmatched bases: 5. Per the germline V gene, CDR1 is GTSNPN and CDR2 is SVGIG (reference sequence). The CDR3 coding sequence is TGTGCCTGGAGGGGACAGCCCAGCACTGAAGCTTTCTTT. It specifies CAWRGQPSTEAFF.

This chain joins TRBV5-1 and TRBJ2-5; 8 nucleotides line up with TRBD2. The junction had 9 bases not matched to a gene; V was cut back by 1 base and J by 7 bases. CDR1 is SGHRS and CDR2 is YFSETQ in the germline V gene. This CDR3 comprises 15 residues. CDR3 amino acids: CASSLTGLGEGTQYF. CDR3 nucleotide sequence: TGCGCCAGCAGCTTGACGGGACTAGGGGAAGGGACCCAGTACTTC.

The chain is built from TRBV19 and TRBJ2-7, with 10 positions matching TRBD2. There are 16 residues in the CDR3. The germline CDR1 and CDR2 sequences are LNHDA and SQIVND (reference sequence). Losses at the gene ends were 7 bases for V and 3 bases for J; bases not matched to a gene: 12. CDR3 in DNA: TGTGCCAGTACCTTTCCTAGCGGGAGTTTTAACTACGAGCAGTACTTC. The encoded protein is CASTFPSGSFNYEQYF.

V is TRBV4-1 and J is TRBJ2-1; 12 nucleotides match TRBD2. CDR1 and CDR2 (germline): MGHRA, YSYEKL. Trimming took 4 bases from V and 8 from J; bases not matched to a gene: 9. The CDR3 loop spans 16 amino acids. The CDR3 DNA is TGCGCCAGCAGCCGCGTATGGCTAGCGGGAGGGGATGAGCAGTTCTTC. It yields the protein CASSRVWLAGGDEQFF.

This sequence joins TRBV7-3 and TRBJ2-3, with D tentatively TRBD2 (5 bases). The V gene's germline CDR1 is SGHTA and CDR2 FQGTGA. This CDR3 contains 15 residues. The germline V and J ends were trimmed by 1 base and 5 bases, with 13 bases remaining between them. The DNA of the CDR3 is TGTGCCAGCAGCTTAAGCGGACTGTCGGGAGATACGCAGTATTTT. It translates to CASSLSGLSGDTQYF.

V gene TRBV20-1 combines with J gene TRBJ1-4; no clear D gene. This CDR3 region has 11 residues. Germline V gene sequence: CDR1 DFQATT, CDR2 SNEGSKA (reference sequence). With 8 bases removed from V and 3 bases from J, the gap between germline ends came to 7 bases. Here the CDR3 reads CSFFSNEKLFF. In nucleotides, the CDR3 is TGCAGTTTCTTCTCTAATGAAAAACTGTTTTTT.